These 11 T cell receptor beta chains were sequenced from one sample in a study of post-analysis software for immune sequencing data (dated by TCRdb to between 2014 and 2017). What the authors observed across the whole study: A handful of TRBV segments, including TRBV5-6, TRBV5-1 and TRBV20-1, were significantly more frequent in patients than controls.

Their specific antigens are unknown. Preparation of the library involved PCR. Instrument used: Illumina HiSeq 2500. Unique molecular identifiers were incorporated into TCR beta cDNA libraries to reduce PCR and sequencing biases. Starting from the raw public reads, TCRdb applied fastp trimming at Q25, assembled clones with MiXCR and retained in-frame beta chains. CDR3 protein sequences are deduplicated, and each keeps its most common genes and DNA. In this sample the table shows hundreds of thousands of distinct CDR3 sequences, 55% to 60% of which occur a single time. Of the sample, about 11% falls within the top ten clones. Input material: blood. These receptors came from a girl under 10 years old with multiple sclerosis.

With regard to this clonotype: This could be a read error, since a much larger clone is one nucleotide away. The CDR3 region has the DNA TGCAGTGCTAGAGACTCCTCACAGGGCGACTATGGCTACACCTTC. Translated, it gives CSARDSSQGDYGYTF. The chain is built from TRBV20-1 and TRBJ1-2; TRBD1 is a possible D gene (6 bases). Germline-derived CDR1 and CDR2 are DFQATT and SNEGSKA (reference sequence). The CDR3 has 15 amino acids. The V end lost 0 bases, the J end lost 3 bases, and 14 bases lay between the germline ends.

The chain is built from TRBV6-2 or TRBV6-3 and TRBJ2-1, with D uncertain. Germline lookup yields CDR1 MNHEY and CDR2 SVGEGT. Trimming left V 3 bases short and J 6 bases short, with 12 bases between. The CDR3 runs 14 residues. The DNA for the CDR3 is TGTGCCAGCAGTTATTCTGAAGAAACCAATGAGCAGTTCTTC. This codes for CASSYSEETNEQFF.

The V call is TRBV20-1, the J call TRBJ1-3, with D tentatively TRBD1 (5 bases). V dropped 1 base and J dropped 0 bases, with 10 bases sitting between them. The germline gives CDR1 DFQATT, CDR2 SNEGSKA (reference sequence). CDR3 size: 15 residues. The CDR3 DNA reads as TGCAGTGCTAGAGGTCAGGGACGCTCTGGAAACACCATATATTTT. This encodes CSARGQGRSGNTIYF.

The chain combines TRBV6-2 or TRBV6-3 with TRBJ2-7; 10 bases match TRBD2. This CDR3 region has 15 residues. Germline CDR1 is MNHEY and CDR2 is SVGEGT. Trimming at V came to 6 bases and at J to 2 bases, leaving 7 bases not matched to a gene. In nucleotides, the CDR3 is TGTGCCAGCAGAGACTGGACTAGCGGCCCCTACGAGCAGTACTTC. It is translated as CASRDWTSGPYEQYF.

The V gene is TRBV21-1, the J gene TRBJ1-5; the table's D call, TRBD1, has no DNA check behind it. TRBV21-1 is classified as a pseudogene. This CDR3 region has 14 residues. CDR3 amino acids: CASPGQYSNQPQHF. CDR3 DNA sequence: TGTGCCAGCCCGGGACAGTATAGCAATCAGCCCCAGCATTTT.

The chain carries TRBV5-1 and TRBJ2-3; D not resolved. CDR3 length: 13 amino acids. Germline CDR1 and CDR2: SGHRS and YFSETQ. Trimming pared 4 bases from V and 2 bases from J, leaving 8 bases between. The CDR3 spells CASSKAPTDTQYF. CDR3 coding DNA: TGCGCCAGCAGCAAGGCCCCCACAGATACGCAGTATTTT.

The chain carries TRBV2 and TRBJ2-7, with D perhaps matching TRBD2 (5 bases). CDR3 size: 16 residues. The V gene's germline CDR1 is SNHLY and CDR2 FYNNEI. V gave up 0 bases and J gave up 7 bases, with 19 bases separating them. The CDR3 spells CASSEALLGVVEEQYF. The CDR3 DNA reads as TGTGCCAGCAGTGAAGCGCTTCTGGGAGTGGTCGAGGAGCAGTACTTC. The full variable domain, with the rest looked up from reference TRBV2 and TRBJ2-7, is EPEVTQTPSHQVTQMGQEVILRCVPISNHLYFYWYRQILGQKVEFLVSFYNNEISEKSEIFDDQFSVERPDGSNFTLKIRSTKLEDSAMYFCASSEALLGVVEEQYFGPGTRLTVT.

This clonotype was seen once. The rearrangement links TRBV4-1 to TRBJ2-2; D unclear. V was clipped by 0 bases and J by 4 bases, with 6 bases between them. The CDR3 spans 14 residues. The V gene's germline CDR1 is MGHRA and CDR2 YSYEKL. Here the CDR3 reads CASSQESATGELFF. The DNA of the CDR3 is TGCGCCAGCAGCCAAGAGTCCGCCACCGGGGAGCTGTTTTTT.

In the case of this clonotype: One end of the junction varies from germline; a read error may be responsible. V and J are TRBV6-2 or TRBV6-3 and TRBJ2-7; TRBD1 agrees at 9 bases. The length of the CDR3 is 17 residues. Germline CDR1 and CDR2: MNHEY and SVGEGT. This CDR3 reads CTSSRDRASAVSYEQYF. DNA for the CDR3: TGTACCAGCAGTCGGGACAGGGCCTCAGCGGTCTCCTACGAGCAGTACTTC.

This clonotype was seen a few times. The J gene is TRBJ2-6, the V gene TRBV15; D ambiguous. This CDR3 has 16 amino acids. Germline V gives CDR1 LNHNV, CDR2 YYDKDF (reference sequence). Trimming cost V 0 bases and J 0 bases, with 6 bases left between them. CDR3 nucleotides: TGTGCCACCAGCAGAGATCTAGGCTCTGGGGCCAACGTCCTGACTTTC. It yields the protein CATSRDLGSGANVLTF.

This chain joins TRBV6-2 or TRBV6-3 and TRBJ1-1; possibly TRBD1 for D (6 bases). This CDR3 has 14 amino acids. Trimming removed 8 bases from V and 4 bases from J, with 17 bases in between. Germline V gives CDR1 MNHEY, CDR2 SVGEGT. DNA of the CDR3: TGTGCCAGCGGAAAATGGGGGCGAAGCACTGAAGCTTTCTTT. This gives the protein CASGKWGRSTEAFF.